This TCR beta chain emerged from a study of shared clonotypes between healthy human individuals. Findings and caveats of the study: As a rule, naive subsets had a larger estimated richness than memory subsets. It was the non-shared clonotypes that had lower generation probabilities than clonotypes shared by all four donors.

The germline V gene has CDR1 SGHRS and CDR2 YFSETQ. CDR3 size: 15 residues. V lost 3 bases to trimming and J lost 0 bases; unmatched junction nucleotides: 3. Profiled with immunoSEQ multiplex PCR; TCRdb holds only in-frame clones, not every one. The sample includes 2 million to 2.5 million clones, almost 96% seen only once; the top ten take roughly 0.13%. As to this clone: Its antigen is currently unknown.

Each donor was a Caucasian adult residing in Nashville, Tennessee. The specimen sequenced was naive CD4+ T cells sorted from blood. Subset indicated: CD45RA+ positively selected. The sequence was collected from a man younger than 35 in good health. The chain couples TRBV5-1 to TRBJ2-5; 9 nucleotides agree with TRBD2. CDR3 in amino acids: CASSSSGEYQETQYF. The DNA for the CDR3 is TGCGCCAGCAGCTCTAGCGGGGAGTACCAAGAGACCCAGTACTTC.